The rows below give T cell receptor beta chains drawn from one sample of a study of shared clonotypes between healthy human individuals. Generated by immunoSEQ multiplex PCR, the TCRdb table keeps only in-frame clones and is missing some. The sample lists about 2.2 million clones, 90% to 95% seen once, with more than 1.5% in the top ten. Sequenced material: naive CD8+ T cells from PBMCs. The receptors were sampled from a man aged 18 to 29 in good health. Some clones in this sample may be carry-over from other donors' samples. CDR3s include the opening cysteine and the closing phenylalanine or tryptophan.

CASSLLGEMGEAFF | 14 | TRBV27
CASSPPPGTGLFEQYF | 16 | TRBV7-2
CASSLYGLHGAKNIQYF | 17 | TRBV28
CASSLRQGSENEQFF | 15 | TRBV5-1
CASSFHGDYEQYF | 13 | TRBV28
CASSASSTDTQYF | 13 | TRBV25-1
CASSNHINRVAGNTIYF | 17 | TRBV6-7
CASSLRAGLEQFF | 13 | TRBV4-1
CASSPVGPSGEQYF | 14 | TRBV9
CASRPSGRGLETQYF | 15 | TRBV4-1
CASSVRDRGTDTQYF | 15 | TRBV5-1
CASSYGLNYEQYF | 13 | TRBV5-1
CASSFTGMNTEAFF | 14 | TRBV28
CASSTVGTSNEQFF | 14 | TRBV19
CASSQGNTEAFF | 12 | TRBV27
CASRSSSYEQYF | 12 | TRBV5-1
CASSPWTSGPLNEQFF | 16 | TRBV18
CASSLEDGFGEQYF | 14 | TRBV5-1
CASSLSFGETQYF | 13 | TRBV7-3
CASSIIQGSNQPQHF | 15 | TRBV4-1
CASSALLAGDGETQYF | 16 | TRBV27
CASRSRARNNPSYEQYF | 17 | TRBV11-1
CASSPRGDHLNSPLHF | 16 | TRBV5-6
CASSSGKGWESYNEQFF | 17 | TRBV28
CASSGSWDPGDEQFF | 15 | TRBV4-3
CASSPSGGPGNIQYF | 15 | TRBV28
CASSPGTGSYGYTF | 14 | TRBV5-6
CSGLGSLAGYNEQFF | 15 | TRBV29-1
CASSLGLANEQFF | 13 | TRBV13
CASRSGGEPYNEQFF | 15 | TRBV30
CASSEGTVDQPQHF | 14 | TRBV28
CASSERLTYEQYF | 13 | TRBV10-1
CASSIDRAGELFF | 13 | TRBV27
CASSSTIQETQYF | 13 | TRBV5-1
CASSQESGTNQPQHF | 15 | TRBV4-2
CASSPDGLAGTLAKNIQYF | 19 | TRBV7-9
CASSPGQTTYYGYTF | 15 | TRBV4-1
CASSEGGGLETQYF | 14 | TRBV25-1
CASSGLAGGDEKLFF | 15 | TRBV11-2
CASSPLGDEQYF | 12 | TRBV28
CASSEWEGLYNEQFF | 15 | TRBV2
CASSRQVHYEQYF | 13 | TRBV21-1
CASSVGRDPNTEAFF | 15 | TRBV9
CASSLAGEQYGYTF | 14 | TRBV5-8
CASSTFTGELFF | 12 | TRBV9
CSVAPKTGGFGRETQYF | 17 | TRBV29-1
CASSKAGGTYNEQFF | 15 | TRBV5-1
CASGTPGHLYEQYF | 14 | TRBV28
CASSRMVGNTGELFF | 15 | TRBV14
CATSRGWGLQYNEQFF | 16 | TRBV15
CASSFSGRAGEQYF | 14 | TRBV27
CASSSSAGNTIYF | 13 | TRBV27
CASSLRRDGPETQYF | 15 | TRBV13
CASSAAGGRGLEQFF | 15 | TRBV9
CASSAGGAREQYF | 13 | TRBV9
CASSIRGEGNQPQHF | 15 | TRBV19
CASSSQVRNIQYF | 13 | TRBV13
CASSLDQRPSYNEQFF | 16 | TRBV7-2
CAFRDRGEGYGYTF | 14 | TRBV30
CASSLIALQSYEQYF | 15 | TRBV27